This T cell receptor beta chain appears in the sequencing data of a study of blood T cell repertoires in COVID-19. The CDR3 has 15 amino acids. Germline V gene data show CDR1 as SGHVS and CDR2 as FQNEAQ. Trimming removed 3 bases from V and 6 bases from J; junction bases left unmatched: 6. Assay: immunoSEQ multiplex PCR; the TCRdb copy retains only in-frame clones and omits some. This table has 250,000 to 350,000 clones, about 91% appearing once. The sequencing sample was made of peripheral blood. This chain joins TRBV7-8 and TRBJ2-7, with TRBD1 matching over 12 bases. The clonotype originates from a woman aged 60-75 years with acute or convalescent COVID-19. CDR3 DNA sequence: TGTGCCAGCAGCTTCGCGGGACAGGGGGCCGGCGAGCAGTACTTC. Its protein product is CASSFAGQGAGEQYF. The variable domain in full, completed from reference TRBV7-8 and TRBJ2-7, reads GAGVSQSPRYKVAKRGQDVALRCDPISGHVSLFWYQQALGQGPEFLTYFQNEAQLDKSGLPSDRFFAERPEGSVSTLKIQRTQQEDSAVYLCASSFAGQGAGEQYFGPGTRLTVT.